This TCR beta chain emerged from a study of T cell repertoires in cytomegalovirus infection. As concerns this clonotype: Antigen specificity is unknown.

TCRdb reprocessed the reads via MiXCR and lists one record per CDR3 protein. Of 100,000 to 150,000 distinct CDR3 sequences listed, 25% to 35% are singletons. Germline loops: CDR1 LGHNA, CDR2 YNFKEQ. The CDR3 runs to 16 residues. V was pared by 3 bases and J by 2 bases, with 7 bases of the junction left unmatched. The V gene is TRBV4-2, the J gene TRBJ2-5; 9 bases fit TRBD1. This sequence originates from a human donor in good health (CMV status not recorded). Some clones in this sample may be carry-over from other donors' samples. The specimen was CD8+ T cells from cultured PBMCs, collected from culture after CMV antigen stimulation. CDR3 DNA: TGTGCCAGCAGCCACCGCGGGACAGGGAGTCAAGAGACCCAGTACTTC. Protein product: CASSHRGTGSQETQYF.